This T cell receptor beta chain was obtained from a study of beta chain features in type 1 diabetes. Whole-study results and caveats: When Type 1 diabetes patients were examined, their TCRB CDR3s proved moderately but significantly shorter in all four CD4+ subsets. Cells expressing TCR highly could be over-represented by cDNA sequencing. Still unanswered here is whether HLA type influences TCRB rearrangement.

This CDR3 is 14 amino acids long. The V gene end was trimmed by 4 bases and the J gene end by 2 bases; junction bases not matched to a gene: 3. Germline V gene sequence: CDR1 MGHDK, CDR2 SYGVNS. The investigators reverse transcribed all of the isolated RNA, so they sequenced expressed TCRB transcripts. Assay used: immunoSEQ multiplex PCR; TCRdb lists only in-frame clones, some missing. The sample shows more than 250,000 clones, roughly 20% of them seen only once. This clone appeared a few times. Antigen specificity is unknown. Every single donor gave one heparinised blood draw, and these averaged about 120 mL. Every sorted population was more than 95% pure.

Sequencing was done on a sample of naive CD4+ T cells from blood. The rearrangement uses TRBV25-1 and TRBJ2-3, with TRBD2 matching over 7 bases. This sequence originates from a woman aged 40 to 55 with type 1 diabetes. This CDR3 is CASSAAGITDTQYF. CDR3 in DNA: TGTGCCAGCAGTGCAGCGGGGATCACAGATACGCAGTATTTT.